Detailed here is one T cell receptor beta chain. Its antigen is unknown. The study pooled second doses at about 4 or about 12 weeks. This sample is drawn from a study of T cell responses to AZD1222 COVID-19 vaccine. Points from the study as a whole: Close to half of spike-specific TCRs reportedly recognize unmutated variant regions.

The CDR3 runs to 13 residues. V lost 3 bases and J lost 8, with 13 bases in between. Germline-derived CDR1 and CDR2 are SGHDN and FVKESK. Repertoires were generated with immunoSEQ multiplex PCR, while TCRdb's copy carries only in-frame clones and drops some. The sample lists 6,000 or so clones; approximately 87% were seen once. Sequencing used peripheral blood, obtained 28 days after the second AZD1222 dose. This TCR derives from an adult who received the AZD1222 COVID-19 vaccine. This chain joins TRBV14 and TRBJ1-2, with D uncertain. The CDR3: CASSQTYVWGYTF. CDR3 nucleotides: TGTGCCAGCAGCCAGACATACGTTTGGGGCTACACCTTC.